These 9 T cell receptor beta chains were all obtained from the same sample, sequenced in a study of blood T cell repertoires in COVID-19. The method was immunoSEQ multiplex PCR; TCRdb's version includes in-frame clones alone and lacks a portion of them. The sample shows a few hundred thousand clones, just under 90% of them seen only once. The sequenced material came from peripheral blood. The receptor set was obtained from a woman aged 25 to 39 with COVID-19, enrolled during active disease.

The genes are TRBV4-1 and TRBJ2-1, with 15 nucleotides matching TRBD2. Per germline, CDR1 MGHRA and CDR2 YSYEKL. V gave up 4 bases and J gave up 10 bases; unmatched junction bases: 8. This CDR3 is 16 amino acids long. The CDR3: CASSPRTSGGAGEQFF. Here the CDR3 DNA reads TGCGCCAGCAGCCCCCGGACTAGCGGGGGGGCTGGCGAGCAGTTCTTC.

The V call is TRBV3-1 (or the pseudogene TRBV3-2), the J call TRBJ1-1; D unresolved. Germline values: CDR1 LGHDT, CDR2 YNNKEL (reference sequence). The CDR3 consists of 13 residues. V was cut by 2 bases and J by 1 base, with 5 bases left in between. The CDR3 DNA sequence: TGTGCCAGCAGCCAAACACAGAACACTGAAGCTTTCTTT. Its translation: CASSQTQNTEAFF.

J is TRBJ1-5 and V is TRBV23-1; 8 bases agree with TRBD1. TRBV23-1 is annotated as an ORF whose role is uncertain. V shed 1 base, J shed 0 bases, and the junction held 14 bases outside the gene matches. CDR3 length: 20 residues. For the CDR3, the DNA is TGCGCCAGCAGTCAATTTTGTGTCCCAGGGGGCACCTATAGCAATCAGCCCCAGCATTTT. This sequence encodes CASSQFCVPGGTYSNQPQHF.

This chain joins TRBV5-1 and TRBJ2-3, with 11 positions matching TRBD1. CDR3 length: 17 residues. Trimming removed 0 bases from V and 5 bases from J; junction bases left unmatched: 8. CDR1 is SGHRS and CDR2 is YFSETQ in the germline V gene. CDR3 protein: CASSLGPGQGGRDTQYF. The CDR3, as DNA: TGCGCCAGCAGCTTGGGTCCGGGACAGGGGGGAAGAGATACGCAGTATTTT.

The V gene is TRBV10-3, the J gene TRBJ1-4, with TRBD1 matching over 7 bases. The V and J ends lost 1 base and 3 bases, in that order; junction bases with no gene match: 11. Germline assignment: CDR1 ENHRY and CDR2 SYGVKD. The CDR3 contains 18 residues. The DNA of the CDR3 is TGTGCCATCAGTGAGTTCGCGACAGGGTTGCTAGCTAATGAAAAACTGTTTTTT. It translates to CAISEFATGLLANEKLFF.

CDR3: CASAGGSQSPTDTQYF. The CDR3 DNA is TGTGCCAGCGCTGGAGGGTCACAGAGCCCCACAGATACGCAGTATTTT. The rearrangement links TRBV7-9 to TRBJ2-3, with D perhaps matching TRBD2 (6 bases). V dropped 8 bases and J dropped 2 bases, with 20 bases sitting between them. The CDR3 runs 16 residues. From germline, CDR1 is SEHNR and CDR2 FQNEAQ (reference sequence). Supplemented by reference TRBV7-9 and TRBJ2-3, the full variable domain reads DTGVSQNPRHKITKRGQNVTFRCDPISEHNRLYWYRQTLGQGPEFLTYFQNEAQLEKSRLLSDRFSAERPKGSFSTLEIQRTEQGDSAMYLCASAGGSQSPTDTQYFGPGTRLTVL.

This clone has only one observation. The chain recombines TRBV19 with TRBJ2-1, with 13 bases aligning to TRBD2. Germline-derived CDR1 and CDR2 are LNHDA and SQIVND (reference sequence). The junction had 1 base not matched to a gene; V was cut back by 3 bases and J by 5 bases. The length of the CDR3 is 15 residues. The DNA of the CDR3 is TGTGCCAGTAGTATGACTAGCGGGGGGAACAATGAGCAGTTCTTC. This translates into CASSMTSGGNNEQFF.

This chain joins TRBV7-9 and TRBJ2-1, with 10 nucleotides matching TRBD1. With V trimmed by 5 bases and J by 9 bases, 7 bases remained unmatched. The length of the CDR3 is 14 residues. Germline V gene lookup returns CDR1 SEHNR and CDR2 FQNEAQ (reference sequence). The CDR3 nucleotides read TGTGCCAGCAGCCCCGACAGGGGGCCCGGTGAGCAGTTCTTC. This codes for CASSPDRGPGEQFF.

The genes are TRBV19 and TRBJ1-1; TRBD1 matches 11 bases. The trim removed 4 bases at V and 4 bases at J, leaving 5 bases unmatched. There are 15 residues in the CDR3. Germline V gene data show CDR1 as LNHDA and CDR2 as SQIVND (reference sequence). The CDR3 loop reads CASSTQGQGGTEAFF. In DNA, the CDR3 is TGTGCCAGTAGTACTCAGGGACAGGGGGGCACTGAAGCTTTCTTT. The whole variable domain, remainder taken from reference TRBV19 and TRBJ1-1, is DGGITQSPKYLFRKEGQNVTLSCEQNLNHDAMYWYRQDPGQGLRLIYYSQIVNDFQKGDIAEGYSVSREKKESFPLTVTSAQKNPTAFYLCASSTQGQGGTEAFFGQGTRLTVV.